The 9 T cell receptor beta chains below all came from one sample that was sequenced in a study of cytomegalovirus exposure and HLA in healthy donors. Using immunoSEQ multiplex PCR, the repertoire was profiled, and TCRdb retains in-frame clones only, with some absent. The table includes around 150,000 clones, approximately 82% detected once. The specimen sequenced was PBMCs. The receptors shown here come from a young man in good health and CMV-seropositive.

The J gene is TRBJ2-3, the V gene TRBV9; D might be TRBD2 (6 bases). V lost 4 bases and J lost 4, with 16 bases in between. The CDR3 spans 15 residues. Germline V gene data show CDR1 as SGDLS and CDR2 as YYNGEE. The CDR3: CASSSLSGGSDTQYF. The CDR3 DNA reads TGTGCCAGCAGCTCGTTATCCGGGGGATCAGATACGCAGTATTTT. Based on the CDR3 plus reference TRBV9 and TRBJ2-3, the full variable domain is DSGVTQTPKHLITATGQRVTLRCSPRSGDLSVYWYQQSLDQGLQFLIQYYNGEERAKGNILERFSAQQFPDLHSELNLSSLELGDSALYFCASSSLSGGSDTQYFGPGTRLTVL.

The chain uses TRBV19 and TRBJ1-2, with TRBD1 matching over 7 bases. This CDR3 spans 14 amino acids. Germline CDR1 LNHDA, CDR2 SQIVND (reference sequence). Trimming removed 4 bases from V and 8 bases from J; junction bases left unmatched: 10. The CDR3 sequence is CASSTPGQFRGYTF. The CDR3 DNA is TGTGCCAGTAGTACCCCGGGACAGTTCAGAGGCTACACCTTC.

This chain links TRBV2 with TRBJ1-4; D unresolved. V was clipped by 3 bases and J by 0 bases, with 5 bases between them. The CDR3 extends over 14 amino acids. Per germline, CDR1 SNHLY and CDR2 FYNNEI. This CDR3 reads CASSDGATNEKLFF. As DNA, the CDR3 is TGTGCCAGCAGTGACGGGGCAACTAATGAAAAACTGTTTTTT.

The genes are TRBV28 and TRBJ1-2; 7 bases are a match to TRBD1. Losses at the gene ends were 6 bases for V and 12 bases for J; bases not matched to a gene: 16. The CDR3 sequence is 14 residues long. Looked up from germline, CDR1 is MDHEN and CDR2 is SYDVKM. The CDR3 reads CASRRPQGPPIHTF. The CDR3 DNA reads TGTGCCAGCAGGCGCCCACAGGGGCCCCCCATTCACACCTTC.

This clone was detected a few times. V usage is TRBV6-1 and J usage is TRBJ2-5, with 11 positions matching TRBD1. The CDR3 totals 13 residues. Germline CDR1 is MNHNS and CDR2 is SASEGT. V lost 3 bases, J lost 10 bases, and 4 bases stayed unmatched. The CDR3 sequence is CASSDRDRGYQYF. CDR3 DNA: TGTGCCAGCAGTGACCGGGACAGGGGGTACCAGTACTTC.

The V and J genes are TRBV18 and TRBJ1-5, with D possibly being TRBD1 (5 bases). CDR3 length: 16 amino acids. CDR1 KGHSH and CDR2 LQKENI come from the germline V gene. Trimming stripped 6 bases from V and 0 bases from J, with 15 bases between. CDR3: CASSSETGVSNQPQHF. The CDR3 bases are TGTGCCAGCTCGTCAGAAACGGGGGTTAGCAATCAGCCCCAGCATTTT.

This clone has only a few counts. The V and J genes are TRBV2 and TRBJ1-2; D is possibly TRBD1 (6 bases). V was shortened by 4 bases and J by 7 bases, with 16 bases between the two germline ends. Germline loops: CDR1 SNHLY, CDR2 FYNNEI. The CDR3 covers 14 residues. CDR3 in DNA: TGTGCCAGCAGTGTGGGAAAGGGGGGGTCTGGCTACACCTTC. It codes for CASSVGKGGSGYTF.

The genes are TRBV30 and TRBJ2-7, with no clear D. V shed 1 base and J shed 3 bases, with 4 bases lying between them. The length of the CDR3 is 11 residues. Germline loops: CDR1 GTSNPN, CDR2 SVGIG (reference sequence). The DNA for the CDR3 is TGTGCCTGGAGTGCCCGCTACGAGCAGTACTTC. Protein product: CAWSARYEQYF.

The CDR3 loop is CASSLGGGTSYEQYF. The CDR3 region has the DNA TGTGCCAGCAGCTTAGGGGGGGGGACCTCCTACGAGCAGTACTTC. This chain connects TRBV7-2 to TRBJ2-7; 7 nucleotides match TRBD2. There are 15 residues in the CDR3. The trim removed 1 base at V and 0 bases at J, leaving 3 bases unmatched. The V gene's germline CDR1 is SGHTA and CDR2 FQGNSA.